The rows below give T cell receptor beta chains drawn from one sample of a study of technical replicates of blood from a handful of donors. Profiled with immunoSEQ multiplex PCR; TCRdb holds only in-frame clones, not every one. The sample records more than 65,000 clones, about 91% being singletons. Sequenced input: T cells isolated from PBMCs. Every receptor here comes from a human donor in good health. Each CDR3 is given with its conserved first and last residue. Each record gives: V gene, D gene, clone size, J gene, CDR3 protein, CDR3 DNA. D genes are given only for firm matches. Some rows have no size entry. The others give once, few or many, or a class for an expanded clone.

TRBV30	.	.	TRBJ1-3	CACLNRGTGNTIYF	TGTGCCTGCCTAAACAGAGGGACTGGAAACACCATATATTTT
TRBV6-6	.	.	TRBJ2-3	CASSYREKTDTQYF	TGTGCCAGCAGTTACCGGGAGAAGACAGATACGCAGTATTTT
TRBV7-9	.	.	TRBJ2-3	CASSQGPDTQYF	TGTGCCAGCAGCCAGGGGCCAGATACGCAGTATTTT
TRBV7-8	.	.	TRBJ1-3	CASSGRGTGSGNTIYF	TGTGCCAGCAGCGGAAGGGGAACAGGCTCTGGAAACACCATATATTTT
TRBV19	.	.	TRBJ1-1	CASSLTVNTEAFF	TGTGCCAGTAGCCTAACGGTGAACACTGAAGCTTTCTTT
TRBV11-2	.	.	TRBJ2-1	CASSLLKGQNNEQFF	TGTGCCAGCAGCTTACTTAAGGGGCAGAACAATGAGCAGTTCTTC
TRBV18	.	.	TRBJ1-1	CASSPEPSTEAFF	TGTGCCAGCTCACCTGAGCCATCGACTGAAGCTTTCTTT
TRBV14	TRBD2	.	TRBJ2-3	CASSQSSGRPDTQYF	TGTGCCAGCAGCCAATCCAGCGGGAGGCCAGATACGCAGTATTTT
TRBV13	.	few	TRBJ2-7	CASSPSQGTAYEQYF	TGTGCCAGCAGCCCATCTCAGGGTACGGCCTACGAGCAGTACTTC
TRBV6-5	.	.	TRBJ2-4	CASSYGGKNIQYF	TGTGCCAGCAGTTACGGAGGCAAAAACATTCAGTACTTC
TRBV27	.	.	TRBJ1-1	CASSFRLNTEAFF	TGTGCCAGCAGTTTCAGGCTGAACACTGAAGCTTTCTTT
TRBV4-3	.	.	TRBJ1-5	CASSQGHGYQPQHF	TGCGCCAGTAGCCAGGGACATGGGTATCAGCCCCAGCATTTT
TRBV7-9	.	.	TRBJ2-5	CASSIKTGTSIQETQYF	TGTGCCAGCAGCATAAAAACCGGGACATCGATACAAGAGACCCAGTACTTC
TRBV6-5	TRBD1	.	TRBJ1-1	CASSLYRDRSEAFF	TGTGCCAGCAGTCTTTACCGGGACAGGAGTGAAGCTTTCTTT
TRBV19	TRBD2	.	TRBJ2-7	CASSTGGLAGGDEQYF	TGTGCCAGTAGTACGGGCGGTCTAGCGGGAGGGGACGAGCAGTACTTC
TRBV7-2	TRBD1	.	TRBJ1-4	CASSLGQGSEKLFF	TGTGCCAGCAGCTTAGGACAGGGCAGTGAAAAACTGTTTTTT
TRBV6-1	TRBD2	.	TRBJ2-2	CASSVGLAGPVGELFF	TGTGCCAGCAGTGTGGGACTAGCGGGACCTGTCGGGGAGCTGTTTTTT
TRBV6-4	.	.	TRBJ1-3	CASSDFPSGNTIYF	TGTGCCAGCAGTGACTTTCCTTCTGGAAACACCATATATTTT
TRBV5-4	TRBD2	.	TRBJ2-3	CASSLKAAGVDTQYF	TGTGCCAGCAGCTTGAAGGCCGCGGGAGTAGATACGCAGTATTTT
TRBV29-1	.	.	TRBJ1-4	CSVGPGKTNEKLFF	TGCAGCGTTGGGCCAGGGAAAACTAATGAAAAACTGTTTTTT
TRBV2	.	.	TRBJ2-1	CASSGAGSGVLYNEQFF	TGTGCCAGCAGTGGAGCCGGATCGGGAGTGTTATACAATGAGCAGTTCTTC
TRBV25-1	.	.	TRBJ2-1	CASIAGPGEQFF	TGTGCCAGCATCGCAGGGCCGGGTGAGCAGTTCTTC
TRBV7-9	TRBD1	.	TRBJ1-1	CASSFWDSRDTEAFF	TGTGCCAGCAGCTTTTGGGACAGCCGGGACACTGAAGCTTTCTTT
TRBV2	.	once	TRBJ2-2	CASSEGQGVGELFF	TGTGCCAGCAGTGAAGGGCAGGGTGTTGGGGAGCTGTTTTTT
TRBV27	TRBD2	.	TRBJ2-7	CASSLSGTSGIYEQYF	TGTGCCAGCAGTTTATCCGGGACTAGCGGTATCTACGAGCAGTACTTC
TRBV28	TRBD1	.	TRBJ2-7	CASSSDRAWREYF	TGTGCCAGCAGTTCGGACAGGGCCTGGCGGGAGTACTTC
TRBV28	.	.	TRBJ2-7	CASSLGRTTYEQYF	TGTGCCAGCAGTTTAGGTAGGACTACCTACGAGCAGTACTTC
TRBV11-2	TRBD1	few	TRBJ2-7	CASSSRTGAHEQYF	TGTGCCAGCAGCTCCCGGACAGGGGCCCACGAGCAGTACTTC
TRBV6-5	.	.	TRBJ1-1	CASSLTGENMNTEAFF	TGTGCCAGCAGTTTGACGGGGGAGAACATGAACACTGAAGCTTTCTTT
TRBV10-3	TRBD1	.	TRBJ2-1	CAISEVTTGGRNEQFF	TGTGCCATCAGCGAGGTTACTACAGGGGGCCGGAATGAGCAGTTCTTC
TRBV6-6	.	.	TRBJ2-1	CASSRGSLEQFF	TGTGCCAGCAGTCGGGGATCTTTAGAGCAGTTCTTC
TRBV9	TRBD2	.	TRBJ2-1	CASHSGSSSGGQFF	TGTGCCAGCCATTCTGGTTCGTCTAGCGGAGGGCAGTTCTTC
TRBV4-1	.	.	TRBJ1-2	CASSPLLRVSYYGYTF	TGCGCCAGCAGCCCGCTTCTCCGGGTATCCTACTATGGCTACACCTTC
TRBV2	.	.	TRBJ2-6	CASSEEGTGANVLTF	TGTGCCAGCAGTGAAGAGGGGACTGGGGCCAACGTCCTGACTTTC
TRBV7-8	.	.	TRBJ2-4	CASSLALGTGENIQYF	TGTGCCAGCAGCTTAGCGCTCGGGACTGGAGAAAACATTCAGTACTTC